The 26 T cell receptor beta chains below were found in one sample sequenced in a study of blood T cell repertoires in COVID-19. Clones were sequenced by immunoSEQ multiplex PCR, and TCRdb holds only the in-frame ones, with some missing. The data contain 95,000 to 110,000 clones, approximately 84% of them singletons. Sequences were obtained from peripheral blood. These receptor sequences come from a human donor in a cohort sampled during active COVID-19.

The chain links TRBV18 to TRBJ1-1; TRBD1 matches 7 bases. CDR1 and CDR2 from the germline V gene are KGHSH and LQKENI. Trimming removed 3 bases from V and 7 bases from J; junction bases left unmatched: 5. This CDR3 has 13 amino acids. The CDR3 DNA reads TGTGCCAGCTCACCGGGACAGACGAATGAAGCTTTCTTT. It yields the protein CASSPGQTNEAFF.

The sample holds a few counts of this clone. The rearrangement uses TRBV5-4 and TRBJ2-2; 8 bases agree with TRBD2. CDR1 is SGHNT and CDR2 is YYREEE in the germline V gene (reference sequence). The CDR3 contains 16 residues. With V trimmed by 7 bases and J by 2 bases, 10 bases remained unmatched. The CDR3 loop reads CASGRRSGTNTGELFF. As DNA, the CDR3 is TGTGCCAGCGGGAGGCGTAGCGGGACCAACACCGGGGAGCTGTTTTTT.

The CDR3 loop reads CASRHRIPSSGNTIYF. The CDR3 DNA follows: TGTGCCAGCAGACACAGGATTCCTTCCTCTGGAAACACCATATATTTT. This sequence joins TRBV7-9 and TRBJ1-3; the D gene is possibly TRBD1 (5 bases). The germline CDR1 and CDR2 sequences are SEHNR and FQNEAQ (reference sequence). Deletions cut 6 bases from V and 0 bases from J, with 15 bases between. The CDR3 is made up of 16 amino acids. The entire variable domain, with the rest obtained from reference TRBV7-9 and TRBJ1-3, is as follows: DTGVSQNPRHKITKRGQNVTFRCDPISEHNRLYWYRQTLGQGPEFLTYFQNEAQLEKSRLLSDRFSAERPKGSFSTLEIQRTEQGDSAMYLCASRHRIPSSGNTIYFGEGSWLTVV.

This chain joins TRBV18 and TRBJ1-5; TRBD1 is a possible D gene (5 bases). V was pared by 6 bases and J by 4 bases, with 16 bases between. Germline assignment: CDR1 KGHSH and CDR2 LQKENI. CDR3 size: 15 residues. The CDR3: CASSGMTGGNQPQHF. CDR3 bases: TGTGCCAGCTCCGGGATGACGGGGGGTAATCAGCCCCAGCATTTT.

DNA for the CDR3: TGTGCCAGCAGTCGACTAGCGGGAGAAGATACGCAGTATTTT. Its protein is CASSRLAGEDTQYF. The chain combines TRBV7-9 with TRBJ2-3; the match to TRBD2 covers 12 bases. Trimming took 6 bases from V and 5 from J; bases not matched to a gene: 3. The germline gives CDR1 SEHNR, CDR2 FQNEAQ (reference sequence). This CDR3 comprises 14 residues.

CDR3 residues: CASSLGGQLEAFF. The CDR3 DNA reads TGTGCCAGCAGTTTAGGAGGACAGCTTGAAGCTTTCTTT. The chain employs TRBV2 and TRBJ1-1, with D possibly matching TRBD1 (6 bases). CDR1 and CDR2 (germline): SNHLY, FYNNEI. Trimming left V 5 bases short and J 7 bases short, with 14 bases between. This CDR3 comprises 13 residues.

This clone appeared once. The CDR3 DNA reads as TGTGCCAGCAGACCCGACAAAAACACCGGGGAGCTGTTTTTT. Its translation is CASRPDKNTGELFF. The chain uses TRBV7-9 and TRBJ2-2; no clear D. This CDR3 spans 14 amino acids. Germline values: CDR1 SEHNR, CDR2 FQNEAQ (reference sequence). The V end was cut by 6 bases, the J end by 2 bases, with 10 bases between.

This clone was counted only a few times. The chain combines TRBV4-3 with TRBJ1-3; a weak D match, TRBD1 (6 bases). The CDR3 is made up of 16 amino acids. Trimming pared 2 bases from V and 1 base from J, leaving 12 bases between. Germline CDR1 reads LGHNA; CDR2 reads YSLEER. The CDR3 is CASSQLQGLSGNTIYF. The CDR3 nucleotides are TGCGCCAGCAGCCAACTACAGGGTCTATCTGGAAACACCATATATTTT.

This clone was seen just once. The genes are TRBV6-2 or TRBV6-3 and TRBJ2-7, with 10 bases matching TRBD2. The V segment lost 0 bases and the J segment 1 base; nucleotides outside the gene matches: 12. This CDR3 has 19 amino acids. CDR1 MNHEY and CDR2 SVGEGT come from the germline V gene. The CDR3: CASSYSGLLAGETSYEQYV. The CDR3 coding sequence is TGTGCCAGCAGTTACTCGGGGCTTCTAGCGGGAGAAACTTCCTACGAGCAGTACGTC.

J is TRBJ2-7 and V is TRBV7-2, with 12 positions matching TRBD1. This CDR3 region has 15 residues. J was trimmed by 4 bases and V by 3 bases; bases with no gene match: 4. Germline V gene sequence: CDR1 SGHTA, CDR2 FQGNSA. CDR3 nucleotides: TGTGCCAGCAGCTTTGGGACAGGGGGCGCTTACGAGCAGTACTTC. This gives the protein CASSFGTGGAYEQYF.

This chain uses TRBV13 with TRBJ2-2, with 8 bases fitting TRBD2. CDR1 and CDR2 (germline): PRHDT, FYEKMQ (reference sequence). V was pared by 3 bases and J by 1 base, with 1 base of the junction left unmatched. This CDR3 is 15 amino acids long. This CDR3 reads CASSFLAGNTGELFF. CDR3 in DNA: TGTGCCAGCAGCTTCCTAGCGGGGAACACCGGGGAGCTGTTTTTT. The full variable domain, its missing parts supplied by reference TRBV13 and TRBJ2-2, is AAGVIQSPRHLIKEKRETATLKCYPIPRHDTVYWYQQGPGQDPQFLISFYEKMQSDKGSIPDRFSAQQFSDYHSELNMSSLELGDSALYFCASSFLAGNTGELFFGEGSRLTVL.

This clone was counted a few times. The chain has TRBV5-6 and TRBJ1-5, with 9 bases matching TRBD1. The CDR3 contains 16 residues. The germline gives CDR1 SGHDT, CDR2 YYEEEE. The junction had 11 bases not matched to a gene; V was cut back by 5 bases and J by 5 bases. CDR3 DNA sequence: TGTGCCAGCAGTTCCGGGACAGGGAGGGAGGATCAGCCCCAGCATTTT. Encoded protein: CASSSGTGREDQPQHF. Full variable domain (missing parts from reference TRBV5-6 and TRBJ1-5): DAGVTQSPTHLIKTRGQQVTLRCSPKSGHDTVSWYQQALGQGPQFIFQYYEEEERQRGNFPDRFSGHQFPNYSSELNVNALLLGDSALYLCASSSGTGREDQPQHFGDGTRLSIL.

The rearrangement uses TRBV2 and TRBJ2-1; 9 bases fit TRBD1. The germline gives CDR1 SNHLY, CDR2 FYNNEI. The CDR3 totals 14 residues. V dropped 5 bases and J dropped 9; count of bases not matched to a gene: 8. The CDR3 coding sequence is TGTGCCAGCAGTCGGGACAGGGCGATCGGTGAGCAGTTCTTC. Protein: CASSRDRAIGEQFF.

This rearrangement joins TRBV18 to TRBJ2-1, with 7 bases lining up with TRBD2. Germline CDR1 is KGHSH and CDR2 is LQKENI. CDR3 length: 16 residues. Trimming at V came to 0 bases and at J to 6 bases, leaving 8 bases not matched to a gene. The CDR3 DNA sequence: TGTGCCAGCTCACCACCTCCCGGGCGGGAGAGCAATGAGCAGTTCTTC. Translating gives CASSPPPGRESNEQFF. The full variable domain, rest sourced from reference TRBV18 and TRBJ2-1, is NAGVMQNPRHLVRRRGQEARLRCSPMKGHSHVYWYRQLPEEGLKFMVYLQKENIIDESGMPKERFSAEFPKEGPSILRIQQVVRGDSAAYFCASSPPPGRESNEQFFGPGTRLTVL.

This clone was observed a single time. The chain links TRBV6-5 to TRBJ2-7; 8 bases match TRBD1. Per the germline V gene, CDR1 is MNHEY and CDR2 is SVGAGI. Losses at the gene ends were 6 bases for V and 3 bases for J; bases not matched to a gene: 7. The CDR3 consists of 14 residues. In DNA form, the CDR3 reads TGTGCCAGCAGACAGACAGGGGAGAACTACGAGCAGTACTTC. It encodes CASRQTGENYEQYF.

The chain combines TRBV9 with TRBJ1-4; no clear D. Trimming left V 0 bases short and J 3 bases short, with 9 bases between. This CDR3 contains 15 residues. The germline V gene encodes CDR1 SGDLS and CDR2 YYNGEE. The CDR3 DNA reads TGTGCCAGCAGCGTAGGGGGAGACCCTAATGAAAAACTGTTTTTT. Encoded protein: CASSVGGDPNEKLFF.

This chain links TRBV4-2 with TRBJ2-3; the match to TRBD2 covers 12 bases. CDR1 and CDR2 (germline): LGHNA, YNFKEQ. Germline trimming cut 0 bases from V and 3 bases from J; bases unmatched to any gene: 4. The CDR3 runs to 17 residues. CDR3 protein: CASSQEPSGRGTDTQYF. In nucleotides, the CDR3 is TGTGCCAGCAGCCAAGAGCCTAGCGGGAGGGGTACAGATACGCAGTATTTT.

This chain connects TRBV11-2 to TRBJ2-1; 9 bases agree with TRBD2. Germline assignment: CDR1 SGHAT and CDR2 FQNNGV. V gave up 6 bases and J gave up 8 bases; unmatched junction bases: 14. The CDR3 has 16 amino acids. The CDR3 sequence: CASRHRDAGGSYEQFF. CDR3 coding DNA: TGTGCCAGCAGACACAGGGACGCGGGAGGGTCCTATGAGCAGTTCTTC.

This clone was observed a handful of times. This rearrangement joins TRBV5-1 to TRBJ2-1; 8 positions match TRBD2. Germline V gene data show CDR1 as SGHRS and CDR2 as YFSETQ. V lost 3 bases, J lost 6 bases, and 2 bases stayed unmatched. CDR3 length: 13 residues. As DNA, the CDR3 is TGCGCCAGCAGCTGGGGGACTAGCAATGAGCAGTTCTTC. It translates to CASSWGTSNEQFF.

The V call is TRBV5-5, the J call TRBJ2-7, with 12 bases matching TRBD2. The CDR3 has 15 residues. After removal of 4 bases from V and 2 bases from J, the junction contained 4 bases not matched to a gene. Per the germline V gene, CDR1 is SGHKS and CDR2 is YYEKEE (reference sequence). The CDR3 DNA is TGTGCCAGCAGCATGGGACTAGCGGGCCCCTACGAGCAGTACGTC. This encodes CASSMGLAGPYEQYV.

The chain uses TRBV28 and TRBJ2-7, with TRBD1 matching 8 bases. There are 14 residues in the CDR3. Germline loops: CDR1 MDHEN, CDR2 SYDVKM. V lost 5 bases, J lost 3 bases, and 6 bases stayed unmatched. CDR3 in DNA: TGTGCCAGCAGTCCCACTGGACAGGGCTACGAGCAGTACTTC. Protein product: CASSPTGQGYEQYF.

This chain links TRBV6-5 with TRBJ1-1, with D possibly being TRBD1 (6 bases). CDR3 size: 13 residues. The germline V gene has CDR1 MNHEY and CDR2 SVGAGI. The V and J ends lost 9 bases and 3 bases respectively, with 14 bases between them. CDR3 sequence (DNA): TGTGCCAGTAGACAGGTTCGGTACACTGAAGCTTTCTTT. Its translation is CASRQVRYTEAFF.

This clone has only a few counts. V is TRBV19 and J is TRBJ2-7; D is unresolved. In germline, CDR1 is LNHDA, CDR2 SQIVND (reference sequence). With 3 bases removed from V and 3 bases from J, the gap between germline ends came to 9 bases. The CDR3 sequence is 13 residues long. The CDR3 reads CASSMTPGYEQYF. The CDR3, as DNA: TGTGCCAGTAGTATGACCCCGGGCTACGAGCAGTACTTC.

This chain's CDR3 is CASSLFQDYGYTF. The CDR3 DNA reads as TGTGCCAGCAGTTTATTTCAGGACTATGGCTACACCTTC. This chain joins TRBV28 and TRBJ1-2; D is unclear. V was trimmed by 1 base and J by 3 bases, leaving 6 bases between them. CDR1 and CDR2 (germline): MDHEN, SYDVKM. This CDR3 is 13 amino acids long.

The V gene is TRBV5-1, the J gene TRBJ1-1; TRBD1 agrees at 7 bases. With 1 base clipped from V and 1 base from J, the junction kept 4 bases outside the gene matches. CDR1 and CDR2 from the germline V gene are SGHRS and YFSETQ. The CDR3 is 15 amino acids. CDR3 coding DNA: TGCGCCAGCAGCTTGACAGGGGCGGGGAACACTGAAGCTTTCTTT. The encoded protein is CASSLTGAGNTEAFF.

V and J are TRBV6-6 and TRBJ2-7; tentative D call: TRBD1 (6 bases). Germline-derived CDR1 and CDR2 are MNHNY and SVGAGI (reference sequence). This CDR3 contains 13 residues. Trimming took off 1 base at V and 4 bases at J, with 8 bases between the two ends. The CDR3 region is CASSYLTGYEQYF. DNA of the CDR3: TGTGCCAGCAGTTACTTGACAGGATACGAGCAGTACTTC.